These T cell receptor beta chains were read from a single sample in a study of blood T cell repertoires in COVID-19. This table comes from immunoSEQ multiplex PCR, and its TCRdb copy is limited to in-frame clones, with some not included. The sample contains over 200,000 clones, approximately 87% of which appear only once. Specimen: PBMCs or T cells enriched from blood (not recorded which). The receptors were gathered from a woman aged 50 to 60 in a cohort exposed to, infected with or recovered from COVID-19 (not recorded which). The conserved cysteine and the conserved F or W are not part of the CDR3 here. A D gene is named only where the DNA matches it firmly.

J gene: TRBJ1-1
D gene: NA
CDR3 length: 12
V gene: TRBV7-9
CDR3 protein: ASSLDQGRASAF

J gene: TRBJ1-5
D gene: NA
CDR3 length: 14
V gene: TRBV30
CDR3 protein: AWSIGGGLGNQPQH

J gene: TRBJ1-2
D gene: NA
CDR3 length: 10
V gene: TRBV12-3/TRBV12-4
CDR3 protein: ASSSGTSGYT

J gene: TRBJ1-1
D gene: TRBD1
CDR3 length: 10
V gene: TRBV20-1
CDR3 protein: SASTGGNKAF

J gene: TRBJ1-1
D gene: TRBD1
CDR3 length: 12
V gene: TRBV30
CDR3 protein: AWSVGRGQAEAF

J gene: TRBJ1-5
D gene: NA
CDR3 length: 15
V gene: TRBV3-1/TRBV3-2
CDR3 protein: ASSPTGGYNGNQPQH

J gene: TRBJ1-2
D gene: TRBD1
CDR3 length: 11
V gene: TRBV5-5
CDR3 protein: ASSLNRGYGYT

J gene: TRBJ1-6
D gene: NA
CDR3 length: 11
V gene: TRBV23-1
CDR3 protein: ASSQSWSSPLH

J gene: TRBJ2-2
D gene: TRBD1
CDR3 length: 14
V gene: TRBV5-4
CDR3 protein: ASSLAGQGALGELF

J gene: TRBJ1-3
D gene: NA
CDR3 length: 15
V gene: TRBV9
CDR3 protein: ASSVAKGAVAGNTIY

J gene: TRBJ1-2
D gene: NA
CDR3 length: 11
V gene: TRBV7-2
CDR3 protein: ASSMYTNYGYT

J gene: TRBJ2-1
D gene: TRBD2
CDR3 length: 13
V gene: TRBV27
CDR3 protein: ASSRPGLNYNEQF

J gene: TRBJ1-4
D gene: TRBD1
CDR3 length: 12
V gene: TRBV10-3
CDR3 protein: AISEGQGSEKLF

J gene: TRBJ1-6
D gene: NA
CDR3 length: 13
V gene: TRBV30
CDR3 protein: AWRGAGLKNSPLH

J gene: TRBJ2-7
D gene: NA
CDR3 length: 12
V gene: TRBV7-2
CDR3 protein: ASSSSFLQYEQY

J gene: TRBJ2-1
D gene: TRBD2
CDR3 length: 17
V gene: TRBV10-3
CDR3 protein: AISAPGLAGISSYNEQF

J gene: TRBJ2-7
D gene: NA
CDR3 length: 11
V gene: TRBV10-3
CDR3 protein: AISEWGGLEQY

J gene: TRBJ1-2
D gene: NA
CDR3 length: 12
V gene: TRBV2
CDR3 protein: ASTDLGGYYGYT

J gene: TRBJ2-4
D gene: NA
CDR3 length: 14
V gene: TRBV7-9
CDR3 protein: ASSLEGSMGKNIQY

J gene: TRBJ1-2
D gene: NA
CDR3 length: 11
V gene: TRBV19
CDR3 protein: ASSIGPGNGYT

J gene: TRBJ1-2
D gene: TRBD1
CDR3 length: 12
V gene: TRBV28
CDR3 protein: ASSLTGGYYGYT

J gene: TRBJ2-1
D gene: TRBD2
CDR3 length: 16
V gene: TRBV19
CDR3 protein: ASSMTSGGYSSYNEQF

J gene: TRBJ2-1
D gene: TRBD2
CDR3 length: 12
V gene: TRBV27
CDR3 protein: ASIGGAGANEQF

J gene: TRBJ2-3
D gene: TRBD2
CDR3 length: 14
V gene: TRBV5-4
CDR3 protein: ASSPGGRGSTDTQY

J gene: TRBJ2-7
D gene: NA
CDR3 length: 11
V gene: TRBV24-1
CDR3 protein: ATSDLTNHEQY

J gene: TRBJ1-4
D gene: NA
CDR3 length: 12
V gene: TRBV27
CDR3 protein: ASSLGGPNEKLF

J gene: TRBJ2-2
D gene: TRBD2
CDR3 length: 14
V gene: TRBV4-2
CDR3 protein: ASSQGLAGNTGELF

J gene: TRBJ1-5
D gene: NA
CDR3 length: 12
V gene: TRBV30
CDR3 protein: AWSWQASNQPQH

J gene: TRBJ1-6
D gene: NA
CDR3 length: 10
V gene: TRBV9
CDR3 protein: ASSPRDSPLH

J gene: TRBJ1-2
D gene: NA
CDR3 length: 10
V gene: TRBV30
CDR3 protein: AWAPGGYGYT

J gene: TRBJ1-1
D gene: NA
CDR3 length: 11
V gene: TRBV18
CDR3 protein: ASSPGGDTEAF

J gene: TRBJ1-1
D gene: TRBD1
CDR3 length: 14
V gene: TRBV29-1
CDR3 protein: SGNVFTGTGGTEAF

J gene: TRBJ1-1
D gene: TRBD1
CDR3 length: 11
V gene: TRBV10-1
CDR3 protein: ASSAPGQGVPF

J gene: TRBJ2-1
D gene: NA
CDR3 length: 12
V gene: TRBV5-1
CDR3 protein: ASSGGYSYNEQF

J gene: TRBJ2-5
D gene: NA
CDR3 length: 14
V gene: TRBV5-1
CDR3 protein: ASSLGTGGFKETQY

J gene: TRBJ1-2
D gene: TRBD1
CDR3 length: 12
V gene: TRBV29-1
CDR3 protein: SARGQGTHYGYT

J gene: TRBJ2-1
D gene: TRBD1
CDR3 length: 13
V gene: TRBV5-1
CDR3 protein: ASSFGQGKRNEQF

J gene: TRBJ2-3
D gene: NA
CDR3 length: 13
V gene: TRBV7-6
CDR3 protein: ASSNSRLLTDTQY

J gene: TRBJ2-2
D gene: NA
CDR3 length: 13
V gene: TRBV28
CDR3 protein: ASSGWTVDTGELF

J gene: TRBJ2-5
D gene: TRBD1
CDR3 length: 14
V gene: TRBV9
CDR3 protein: ASSATWTGGLETQY

J gene: TRBJ1-2
D gene: NA
CDR3 length: 10
V gene: TRBV28
CDR3 protein: ASSIHNYGYT

J gene: TRBJ2-7
D gene: TRBD1
CDR3 length: 13
V gene: TRBV3-1/TRBV3-2
CDR3 protein: ASSQVGTDSYEQY

J gene: TRBJ1-5
D gene: NA
CDR3 length: 12
V gene: TRBV20-1
CDR3 protein: SASTGIGNQPQH

J gene: TRBJ1-2
D gene: TRBD1
CDR3 length: 12
V gene: TRBV28
CDR3 protein: ASRAPGQLYGYT

J gene: TRBJ2-5
D gene: NA
CDR3 length: 10
V gene: TRBV5-1
CDR3 protein: ASSPTKETQY

J gene: TRBJ2-2
D gene: TRBD2
CDR3 length: 16
V gene: TRBV10-3
CDR3 protein: AISPGLAGTPGTGELF

J gene: TRBJ1-2
D gene: TRBD1
CDR3 length: 13
V gene: TRBV16
CDR3 protein: ASTWDRAANYGYT

J gene: TRBJ1-6
D gene: TRBD1
CDR3 length: 11
V gene: TRBV10-1
CDR3 protein: ASSRTGNSPLH

J gene: TRBJ2-5
D gene: NA
CDR3 length: 12
V gene: TRBV7-2
CDR3 protein: ASSFGGTQETQY

J gene: TRBJ1-1
D gene: TRBD1
CDR3 length: 14
V gene: TRBV4-3
CDR3 protein: ASSQVQGALSTEAF

J gene: TRBJ1-6
D gene: TRBD1
CDR3 length: 12
V gene: TRBV27
CDR3 protein: ASRETGFSSPLH

J gene: TRBJ1-5
D gene: TRBD1
CDR3 length: 11
V gene: TRBV2
CDR3 protein: AIRQGANQPQH